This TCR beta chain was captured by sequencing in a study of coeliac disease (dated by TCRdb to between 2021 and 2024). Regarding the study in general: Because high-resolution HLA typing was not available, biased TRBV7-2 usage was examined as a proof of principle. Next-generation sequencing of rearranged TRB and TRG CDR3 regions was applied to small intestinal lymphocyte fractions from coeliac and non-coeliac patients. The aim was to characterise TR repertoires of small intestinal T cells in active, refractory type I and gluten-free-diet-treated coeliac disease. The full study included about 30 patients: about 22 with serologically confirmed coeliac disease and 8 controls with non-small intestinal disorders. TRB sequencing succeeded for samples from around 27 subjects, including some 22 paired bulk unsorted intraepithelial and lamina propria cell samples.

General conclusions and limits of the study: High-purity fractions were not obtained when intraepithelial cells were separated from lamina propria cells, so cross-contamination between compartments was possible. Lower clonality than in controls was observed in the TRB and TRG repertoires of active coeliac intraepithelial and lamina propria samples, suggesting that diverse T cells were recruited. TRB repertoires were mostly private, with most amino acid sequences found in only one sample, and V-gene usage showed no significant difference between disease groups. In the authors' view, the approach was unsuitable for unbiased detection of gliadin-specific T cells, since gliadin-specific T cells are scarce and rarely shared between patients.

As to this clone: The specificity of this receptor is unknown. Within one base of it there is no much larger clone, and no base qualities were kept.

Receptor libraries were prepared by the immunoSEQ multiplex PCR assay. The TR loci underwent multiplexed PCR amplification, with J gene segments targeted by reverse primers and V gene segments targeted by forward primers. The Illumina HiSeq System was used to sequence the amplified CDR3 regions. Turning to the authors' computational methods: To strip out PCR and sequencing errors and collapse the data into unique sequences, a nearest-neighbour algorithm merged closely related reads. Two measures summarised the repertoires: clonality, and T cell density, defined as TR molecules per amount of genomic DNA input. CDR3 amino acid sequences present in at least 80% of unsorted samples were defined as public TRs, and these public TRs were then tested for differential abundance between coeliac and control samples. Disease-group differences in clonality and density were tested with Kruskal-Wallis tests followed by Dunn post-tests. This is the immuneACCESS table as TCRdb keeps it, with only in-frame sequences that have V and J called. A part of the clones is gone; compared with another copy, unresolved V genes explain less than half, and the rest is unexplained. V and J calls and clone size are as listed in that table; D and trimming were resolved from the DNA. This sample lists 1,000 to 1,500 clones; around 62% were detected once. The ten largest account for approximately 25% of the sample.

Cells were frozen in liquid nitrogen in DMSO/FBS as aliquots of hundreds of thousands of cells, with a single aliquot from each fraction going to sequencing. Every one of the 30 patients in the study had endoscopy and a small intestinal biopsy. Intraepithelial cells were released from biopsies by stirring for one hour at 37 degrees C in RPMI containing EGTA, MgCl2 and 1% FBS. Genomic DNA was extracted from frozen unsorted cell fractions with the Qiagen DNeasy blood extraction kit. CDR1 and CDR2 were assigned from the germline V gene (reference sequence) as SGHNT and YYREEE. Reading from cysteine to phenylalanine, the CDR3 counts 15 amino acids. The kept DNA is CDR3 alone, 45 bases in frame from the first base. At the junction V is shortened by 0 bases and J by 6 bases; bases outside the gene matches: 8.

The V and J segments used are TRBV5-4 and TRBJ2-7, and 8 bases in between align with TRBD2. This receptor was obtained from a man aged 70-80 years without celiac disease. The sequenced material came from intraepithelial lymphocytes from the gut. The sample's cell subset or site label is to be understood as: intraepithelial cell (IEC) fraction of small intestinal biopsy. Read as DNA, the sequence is TGTGCCAGCAGCTTGGCGGGGGGGCCTTTCGGCGAGCAGTACTTC. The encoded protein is CASSLAGGPFGEQYF.